These T cell receptor beta chains were read from a single sample in a study of regulatory T cells in long-lasting Graves disease. TCRdb used MiXCR to reprocess the multiplex PCR reads, holding one entry per CDR3 protein. The sample records 350,000 to 500,000 distinct CDR3 sequences, over 20% being singletons. The sequencing used peripheral blood mononuclear cells (PBMCs), collected when the disease was refractory, from a patient treated with antithyroid drugs. The receptors were sampled from a female donor with Graves disease. The CDR3 runs from the conserved cysteine through the conserved F or W. The D gene is left open where the match is weak. The size field is filled for only some rows; it gives once, few, many or a size class.

>TRBJ2-1|NA|TRBD2|TRBV13
CASSSRTSFHEQFF
TGTGCCAGCAGCAGCCGGACTAGTTTTCATGAGCAGTTCTTC
>TRBJ2-7|many|NA|TRBV11-3
CASSPGSTYEQYF
TGTGCCAGCAGCCCGGGATCCACCTACGAGCAGTACTTC
>TRBJ2-7|many|NA|TRBV29-1
CSVEWTFGRGNYEQYF
TGCAGCGTTGAATGGACCTTTGGGCGGGGAAACTACGAGCAGTACTTC
>TRBJ1-4|NA|NA|TRBV11-2
CASSFPGGREYEKLFF
TGTGCCAGCAGCTTTCCAGGTGGTAGGGAGTATGAAAAACTGTTTTTT
>TRBJ1-6|NA|NA|TRBV20-1
CSAIRGNSPLHF
TGCAGTGCTATCCGAGGGAATTCACCCCTCCACTTT
>TRBJ1-2|many|NA|TRBV6-5
CASSSGTQVGGYTF
TGTGCCAGCAGTTCTGGGACTCAGGTTGGTGGCTACACCTTC
>TRBJ2-2|many|NA|TRBV12-3/TRBV12-4
CASSLPWDAGELFF
TGTGCCAGCAGTTTACCATGGGACGCCGGGGAGCTGTTTTTT
>TRBJ2-2|many|NA|TRBV12-3/TRBV12-4
CASSLAPDSQNTGELFF
TGTGCCAGCAGTTTAGCCCCAGACAGCCAGAACACCGGGGAGCTGTTTTTT
>TRBJ1-2|many|NA|TRBV12-3/TRBV12-4
CASSLGGPNLGGYTF
TGTGCCAGCAGTTTAGGTGGACCGAACCTTGGCGGCTACACCTTC
>TRBJ1-4|many|NA|TRBV2
CASRNRPTNEKLFF
TGTGCCAGCAGGAACCGTCCAACTAATGAAAAACTGTTTTTT
>TRBJ2-5|many|NA|TRBV2
CASSEDWAPTGTQYF
TGTGCCAGCAGTGAAGATTGGGCCCCCACTGGGACCCAGTACTTC
>TRBJ2-5|many|NA|TRBV28
CASSYPIALTSLETQYF
TGTGCCAGCAGTTATCCGATCGCCCTTACTAGTCTCGAGACCCAGTACTTC
>TRBJ2-2|NA|NA|TRBV3-1
CASSQAGRSGGELFF
TGTGCCAGCAGCCAAGCCGGGAGAAGTGGCGGGGAGCTGTTTTTT
>TRBJ1-2|many|TRBD1|TRBV5-1
CASSSAGTGGNYGYTF
TGCGCCAGCAGCTCAGCCGGGACAGGGGGGAACTATGGCTACACCTTC
>TRBJ1-5|NA|NA|TRBV5-8
CASSLERLNQPQHF
TGTGCCAGCAGCTTGGAAAGGCTGAATCAGCCCCAGCATTTT
>TRBJ2-7|many|TRBD1|TRBV6-1
CASSAWDRGLDEQYF
TGTGCCAGCAGCGCGTGGGACAGGGGCCTAGACGAGCAGTACTTC
>TRBJ2-5|NA|NA|TRBV30
CAWSRNSQETQYF
TGTGCCTGGAGTCGAAACAGCCAAGAGACCCAGTACTTC
>TRBJ2-6|NA|NA|TRBV5-1
CASSSESGANVLTF
TGCGCCAGCAGCTCGGAGTCTGGGGCCAACGTCCTGACTTTC
>TRBJ2-7|many|NA|TRBV28
CASSTNTLESSLYEQYF
TGTGCCAGCAGTACCAACACCCTAGAGAGCAGCCTCTACGAGCAGTACTTC
>TRBJ2-7|many|TRBD1|TRBV5-5
CASSSYSGTGDEQYF
TGTGCCAGCAGCTCCTACTCCGGGACAGGGGACGAGCAGTACTTC
>TRBJ1-1|NA|NA|TRBV7-9
CASSGTYEAFF
TGTGCCAGCAGCGGGACGTATGAAGCTTTCTTT
>TRBJ2-7|few|TRBD2|TRBV2
CASSGGLADEQYF
TGTGCCAGCAGTGGAGGGCTAGCGGACGAGCAGTACTTC
>TRBJ1-5|many|TRBD1|TRBV28
CASADRGNQPQHF
TGTGCCAGCGCCGACAGGGGCAATCAGCCCCAGCATTTT
>TRBJ1-2|NA|TRBD1|TRBV7-9
CASSLGTGSNYGYTF
TGTGCCAGCAGCTTAGGGACAGGGTCTAACTATGGCTACACCTTC
>TRBJ2-5|many|NA|TRBV28
CASSPPAWRAREETQYF
TGTGCCAGCAGTCCCCCAGCATGGAGGGCCCGGGAAGAGACCCAGTACTTC
>TRBJ2-3|once|TRBD1|TRBV10-3
CAITELMTGGTQYF
TGTGCCATCACGGAGCTTATGACAGGGGGTACGCAGTATTTT
>TRBJ2-5|many|TRBD1|TRBV3-1
CASSSSGTEGTQYF
TGTGCCAGCAGCTCCTCCGGGACAGAAGGGACCCAGTACTTC
>TRBJ2-7|many|TRBD2|TRBV7-2
CASSTNSGRSGYEQYF
TGTGCCAGCAGCACAAATAGCGGGAGGTCAGGCTACGAGCAGTACTTC
>TRBJ2-5|few|NA|TRBV6-2/TRBV6-3
CASSYRGGIQETQYF
TGTGCCAGCAGTTACAGGGGAGGTATCCAAGAGACCCAGTACTTC
>TRBJ1-3|NA|NA|TRBV28
CASSGDVGNTIYF
TGTGCCAGCAGTGGGGACGTCGGAAACACCATATATTTT